This T cell receptor (beta chain) is from a study of blood T cell repertoires in COVID-19 (dated by TCRdb to 2020 to 2021). The study in broad terms: Samples covering the acute and convalescent phases of COVID-19 were provided by collaborators in the United States, Italy and Spain. The material from the prospective study consisted of cDNA or gDNA derived from T cells, B-cell-depleted T cells, or PBMCs. The dataset comprised deeply sampled blood TCRbeta repertoires from subjects exposed to, actively infected with, or recovered from COVID-19. The repertoires were released in a freely available public database meant as a resource for research on the immune response to SARS-CoV-2. The samples were drawn from two sources: the first 160 participants of the ongoing ImmuneRACE study, and 950 to 1,500 subjects contributed by 6 global collaborators. The sample metadata nearly always contained a de-identified subject ID, COVID-19 status, age in years and sex. Where available, HLA class I and class II types were taken from metadata supplied by the sample provider and were not determined by assay-based typing. Findings and caveats that apply to the study as a whole: The quantity of clinical and demographic metadata differed by source and by participant and was supplied without curation.

CDR1 is given as SGDLS and CDR2 as YYNGEE, both from the germline V gene. The CDR3 sequence holds 17 residues, the cysteine and phenylalanine included. Of all the DNA, just the CDR3 is kept, 51 bases in frame from base 1. Deletion took 1 base off V and 2 bases off J, with a span of 16 bases between the germline ends. Collaborating institutions collected whole blood in K2EDTA tubes following their own protocols. Collaborator samples were shipped for TCRbeta analysis as frozen whole blood, isolated PBMCs, or DNA extracted from either sample type. In the case of this clone: The target of this receptor is not known. No quality values exist for individual bases; no much larger clone is one base distant.

TCRbeta CDR3 regions were amplified from genomic DNA using the immunoSEQ Assay, a bias-controlled multiplex PCR. The paper's data handling went like this. Within the assay, amplification of reference gene primers was used to estimate how many nucleated cells each sample contained. Sequence reads were collapsed and filtered to measure the absolute abundance of every unique TCRbeta CDR3 rearrangement. Productive Simpson clonality was computed per sample as the square root of Simpson's diversity index over productive rearrangements. The table comes from immuneACCESS by way of TCRdb, which keeps in-frame sequences with V and J called. Part of the clones is missing from these tables; in studies checked, under half for an unresolved V gene and the rest for unknown reasons. V and J calls and clone size are those listed in that table; D and trimming were worked out from the DNA. The sample has almost 35,000 clones on record, about 80% of them singletons. The ten biggest clones cover 31% of the sample.

The sequenced material came from peripheral blood. The TCR sequence derives from a man older than 75 with acute or convalescent COVID-19. In this chain, TRBV9 is recombined with TRBJ2-1; matching of 5 bases hints at TRBD1 as the D gene. The nucleotides read TGTGCCAGCAGCGTATCGTATTCAGGGCGAGCCTACAATGAGCAGTTCTTC. Protein translation: CASSVSYSGRAYNEQFF.